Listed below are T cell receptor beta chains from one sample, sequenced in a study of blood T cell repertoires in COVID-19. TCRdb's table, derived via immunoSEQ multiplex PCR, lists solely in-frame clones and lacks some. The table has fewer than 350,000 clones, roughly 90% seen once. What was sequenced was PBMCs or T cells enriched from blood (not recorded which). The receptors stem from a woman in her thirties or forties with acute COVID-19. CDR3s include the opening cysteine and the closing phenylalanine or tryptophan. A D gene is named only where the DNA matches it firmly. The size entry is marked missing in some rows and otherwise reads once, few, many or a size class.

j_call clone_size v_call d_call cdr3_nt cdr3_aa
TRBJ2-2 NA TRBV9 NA TGTGCCAGCAGCGTCCTGGACAGCAACACCGGGGAGCTGTTTTTT CASSVLDSNTGELFF
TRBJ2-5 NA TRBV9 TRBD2 TGTGCCAGCAGCGTAGGGGTCGGGAGGGTCCAAGAGACCCAGTACTTC CASSVGVGRVQETQYF
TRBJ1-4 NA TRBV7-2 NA TGTGCCAGCAGCTTATATCTAGGATATAATGAAAAACTGTTTTTT CASSLYLGYNEKLFF
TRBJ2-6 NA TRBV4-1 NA TGCGCCAGCAGCCGGGACGCCGGGACAACTGGGGCCAACGTCCTGACTTTC CASSRDAGTTGANVLTF
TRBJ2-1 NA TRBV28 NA TGTGCCAGTACCACTACCTCCTACAATGAGCAGTTCTTC CASTTTSYNEQFF
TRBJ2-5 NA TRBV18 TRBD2 TGTGCCAGCTCACCCGCCGGACTAGCGGCCCAAGAGACCCAGTACTTC CASSPAGLAAQETQYF
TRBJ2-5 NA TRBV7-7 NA TGTGCCAGCAGCTTACTCTCGGGGGTATTACAAGAGACCCAGTACTTC CASSLLSGVLQETQYF
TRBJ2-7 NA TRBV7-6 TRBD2 TGTGCCAGCAGCTTAGGTGAACTAGCGGGCGACGAGCAGTACTTC CASSLGELAGDEQYF
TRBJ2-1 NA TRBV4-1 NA TGCGCCAGCAGCCACGGGAATGAGCAGTTCTTC CASSHGNEQFF
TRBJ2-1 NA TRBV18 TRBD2 TGTGCCAGCTCACCCTGGAGCGGGGGGGCCTATGAGCAGTTCTTC CASSPWSGGAYEQFF
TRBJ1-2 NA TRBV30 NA TGTGCCTGGAGTACCCGCAGGGGCTTCTATGGCTACACCTTC CAWSTRRGFYGYTF
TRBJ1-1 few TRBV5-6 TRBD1 TGTGCCAGCACCCCTCGACAGGGGACCACTGAAGCTTTCTTT CASTPRQGTTEAFF
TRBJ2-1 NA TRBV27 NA TGTGCCAGCAGTTTATCCCCCCGTGGACTTCTTGATGAGCAGTTCTTC CASSLSPRGLLDEQFF
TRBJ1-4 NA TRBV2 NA TGTGCCAGCAGTGAATCGGGGGTTAATGAAAAACTGTTTTTT CASSESGVNEKLFF
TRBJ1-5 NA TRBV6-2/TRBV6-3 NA TGTGCCAGCAGTTACGGCGGGGTTGGCCAGCCCCAGCATTTT CASSYGGVGQPQHF
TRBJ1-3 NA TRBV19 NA TGTGCCAGTAGCTACAGGGACTCTGGAAACACCATATATTTT CASSYRDSGNTIYF
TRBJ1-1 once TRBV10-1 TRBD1 TGCGCCAGCAGGCCCCCGGGACAGGGCCAATACGCGACGTTT CASRPPGQGQYATF
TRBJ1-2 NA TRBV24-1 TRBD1 TGTGCCACCAGTGATCGACAGGGTCAGGGCTACACCTTC CATSDRQGQGYTF
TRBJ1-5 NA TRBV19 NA TGTGCCAGTCATGACACTCTAGGGAGGAGCAATCAGCCCCAGCATTTT CASHDTLGRSNQPQHF